The clone carrying this T cell receptor (beta chain) turned up a few times. Its antigen is as yet unknown. Only in-frame clones appear in the TCRdb table, and some are missing; sequencing was by immunoSEQ multiplex PCR. Found here are 20,000 to 25,000 clones, over 70% of them singletons; the top ten hold 4% to 4.5%. This entry belongs to a study of T cells in narcolepsy. About the research overall: Healthy controls were enrolled alongside patients with narcolepsy type 1 or type 2.

General observations from the study: Autoreactive clone sequences were missing from some blood memory CD4+ repertoires. Healthy controls reportedly lacked the autoreactive clonotypes serially found in patients' blood. Comparing one patient's CSF and blood CD4+ clonotypes highlighted HCRT- and TRIB2-specific autoreactive clonotypes.

Material for sequencing was memory (CD45RA-) CD4+ T cells from blood. This clonotype was sampled from a human donor in good health.

The CDR3 sequence: CASTGQGSYEQYF. For the CDR3, the DNA is TGCGCCAGCACTGGGCAGGGATCCTACGAGCAGTACTTC. The chain joins TRBV10-2 to TRBJ2-7; D is perhaps TRBD1 (5 bases). Trimming shortened V by 7 bases and J by 1 base, and 11 bases separated the two germline ends. This CDR3 region has 13 residues. Germline V gene data show CDR1 as WSHSY and CDR2 as SAAADI.